Listed below are T cell receptor beta chains from one sample, sequenced in a study of T cells after yellow fever vaccination. Via MiXCR, TCRdb re-called the 5' RACE reads, giving one row per CDR3 protein. Of hundreds of thousands of distinct CDR3 sequences in the sample, approximately 12% were seen once. Sequenced here: CD4+ T cells sorted from PBMCs, sampled 15 days after the yellow fever booster vaccination. These receptors were obtained from a man aged 18 to 29 who received the YFV17D yellow fever vaccine. The CDR3 runs from the conserved cysteine through the conserved F or W. The D gene is left open where the match is weak. Clone sizes are given selectively: once, few, many, or a class where the clone is expanded.

CDR3 length: 15; D gene: -; J gene: TRBJ2-5; V gene: TRBV12-3/TRBV12-4; clone size: -; CDR3 protein: CASRRQALLGETQYF; CDR3 DNA: TGTGCCAGCAGGCGACAGGCCCTGTTGGGAGAGACCCAGTACTTC
CDR3 length: 14; D gene: TRBD1; J gene: TRBJ1-1; V gene: TRBV5-1; clone size: -; CDR3 protein: CASSFGQGGTEAFF; CDR3 DNA: TGCGCCAGCAGCTTCGGACAGGGCGGCACTGAAGCTTTCTTT
CDR3 length: 13; D gene: TRBD1; J gene: TRBJ1-1; V gene: TRBV10-1; clone size: few; CDR3 protein: CATQRGPDTEAFF; CDR3 DNA: TGCGCCACGCAAAGGGGGCCGGACACTGAAGCTTTCTTT
CDR3 length: 16; D gene: -; J gene: TRBJ2-6; V gene: TRBV12-3/TRBV12-4; clone size: many; CDR3 protein: CASSFSQDSGANVLTF; CDR3 DNA: TGTGCCAGCAGTTTTTCACAGGACTCTGGGGCCAACGTCCTGACTTTC
CDR3 length: 17; D gene: TRBD2; J gene: TRBJ2-7; V gene: TRBV12-5; clone size: many; CDR3 protein: CASGFLATSGSAYEQYF; CDR3 DNA: TGTGCTAGTGGTTTCCTCGCGACTAGCGGGTCCGCCTACGAGCAGTACTTC
CDR3 length: 11; D gene: -; J gene: TRBJ1-1; V gene: TRBV20-1; clone size: -; CDR3 protein: CSAVGVSEAFF; CDR3 DNA: TGCAGTGCCGTGGGGGTATCTGAAGCTTTCTTT
CDR3 length: 14; D gene: -; J gene: TRBJ1-2; V gene: TRBV12-3/TRBV12-4; clone size: -; CDR3 protein: CATRETGGSFGYTF; CDR3 DNA: TGTGCCACTCGGGAAACCGGGGGAAGCTTTGGCTACACCTTC
CDR3 length: 13; D gene: -; J gene: TRBJ2-1; V gene: TRBV5-6; clone size: -; CDR3 protein: CASSSQGRDEQFF; CDR3 DNA: TGTGCCAGCAGCTCCCAGGGTAGAGATGAGCAGTTCTTC
CDR3 length: 11; D gene: -; J gene: TRBJ2-7; V gene: TRBV2; clone size: few; CDR3 protein: CASSEESAQYF; CDR3 DNA: TGTGCCAGCAGTGAAGAGTCGGCGCAGTACTTC
CDR3 length: 16; D gene: TRBD2; J gene: TRBJ2-2; V gene: TRBV4-3; clone size: -; CDR3 protein: CASSQDRLAGGRELFF; CDR3 DNA: TGCGCCAGCAGCCAAGATCGACTAGCGGGGGGTCGGGAGCTGTTTTTT
CDR3 length: 14; D gene: TRBD1; J gene: TRBJ2-3; V gene: TRBV4-3; clone size: few; CDR3 protein: CASSPGTGADTQYF; CDR3 DNA: TGCGCCAGCAGCCCGGGGACAGGCGCAGATACGCAGTATTTT
CDR3 length: 13; D gene: TRBD1; J gene: TRBJ2-1; V gene: TRBV2; clone size: -; CDR3 protein: CASRGTGGQEQFF; CDR3 DNA: TGTGCCAGCAGAGGGACAGGGGGTCAGGAGCAGTTCTTC
CDR3 length: 15; D gene: -; J gene: TRBJ1-1; V gene: TRBV5-4; clone size: -; CDR3 protein: CASSPKGSMNTEAFF; CDR3 DNA: TGTGCCAGCAGCCCGAAAGGAAGTATGAACACTGAAGCTTTCTTT
CDR3 length: 14; D gene: -; J gene: TRBJ2-3; V gene: TRBV7-2; clone size: -; CDR3 protein: CASSLRSLTDTQYF; CDR3 DNA: TGTGCCAGCAGCTTGCGGTCACTCACAGATACGCAGTATTTT
CDR3 length: 17; D gene: -; J gene: TRBJ2-3; V gene: TRBV29-1; clone size: few; CDR3 protein: CSVRNPQGLEERDTQYF; CDR3 DNA: TGCAGCGTTCGCAACCCTCAGGGACTGGAAGAAAGAGATACGCAGTATTTT
CDR3 length: 15; D gene: TRBD2; J gene: TRBJ2-3; V gene: TRBV9; clone size: -; CDR3 protein: CASSVGTSGGDTQYF; CDR3 DNA: TGTGCCAGCAGCGTAGGTACTAGCGGGGGCGATACGCAGTATTTT
CDR3 length: 15; D gene: -; J gene: TRBJ2-1; V gene: TRBV15; clone size: many; CDR3 protein: CATSRDPLGGNEQFF; CDR3 DNA: TGTGCCACCAGCAGAGACCCACTCGGCGGCAATGAGCAGTTCTTC
CDR3 length: 14; D gene: -; J gene: TRBJ2-7; V gene: TRBV6-2/TRBV6-3; clone size: -; CDR3 protein: CASTGAGRPYEQYF; CDR3 DNA: TGTGCCAGCACCGGGGCCGGACGCCCCTACGAGCAGTACTTC